These T cell receptor beta chains were read from a single sample in a study of blood T cells in healthy people across ages. MiXCR, applied by TCRdb to the 5' RACE reads, yields one record per CDR3 protein. The sample has 600,000 to 900,000 distinct CDR3 sequences; 20% to 30% are singletons. The same data also went into a second study, on T cells of mothers and their children.

The specimen was blood. These receptors all come from a boy between 10 and 17 years old in good health. The CDR3 runs from the conserved cysteine through the conserved F or W. Each record gives: V gene, clone size, J gene, D gene, CDR3 protein, CDR3 DNA. A D gene is named only where the DNA matches it firmly. Size tells how often a clone was seen (once, few, many) or the class of an expanded clone, and some rows leave it out.

>TRBV2|few|TRBJ1-1|TRBD1
CASSVWRTGGGTEAFF
TGTGCCAGCAGTGTTTGGAGGACAGGGGGCGGCACTGAAGCTTTCTTT
>TRBV6-6|few|TRBJ2-7|TRBD1
CASTPTGAAAYEQYF
TGTGCCAGCACCCCGACAGGGGCTGCTGCCTACGAGCAGTACTTC
>TRBV7-9|.|TRBJ2-7|.
CASSEGGSLAHEQYF
TGTGCCAGCAGCGAGGGGGGATCCCTTGCTCACGAGCAGTACTTC
>TRBV10-3|.|TRBJ2-1|.
CAISGGVHEQFF
TGTGCCATCAGTGGCGGTGTGCATGAGCAGTTCTTC
>TRBV7-2|.|TRBJ2-7|TRBD2
CASKKRGGCEQYF
TGTGCTTCGAAGAAGCGGGGGGGATGCGAGCAGTACTTC
>TRBV11-2|.|TRBJ2-4|.
CASSLDLRGNIQYF
TGTGCCAGCAGCTTAGATCTACGAGGAAACATTCAGTACTTC
>TRBV5-1|.|TRBJ2-7|TRBD2
CASSLAGTSSLYEQYF
TGCGCCAGCAGCTTGGCCGGGACTAGCAGCCTATACGAGCAGTACTTC
>TRBV6-6|.|TRBJ1-2|.
CASSAGRDMYGYTF
TGTGCCAGCAGTGCGGGACGGGATATGTATGGCTACACCTTC
>TRBV4-1|.|TRBJ1-6|.
CASSQTGESISPLHF
TGCGCCAGCAGCCAAACGGGGGAATCAATATCACCCCTCCACTTT
>TRBV20-1|.|TRBJ1-4|TRBD1
CRARKTGGEKLFF
TGCAGAGCTAGAAAAACAGGGGGCGAAAAACTGTTTTTT
>TRBV10-3|.|TRBJ1-2|TRBD1
CASSTGSNYGYTF
TGTGCCTCCTCGACAGGGTCCAACTATGGCTACACCTTC
>TRBV20-1|few|TRBJ2-7|.
CSARGPAHTYEQYF
TGCAGTGCTAGAGGGCCCGCTCATACCTACGAGCAGTACTTC
>TRBV7-2|few|TRBJ1-5|TRBD1
CASSPDRGREPQHF
TGTGCCAGCAGCCCGGACAGGGGCAGAGAGCCCCAGCATTTT
>TRBV2|.|TRBJ2-3|TRBD2
CASKAGESTDTQYF
TGTGCCAGCAAGGCGGGGGAGAGCACAGATACGCAGTATTTT
>TRBV12-3/TRBV12-4|.|TRBJ2-4|TRBD2
CASSSAGGLAKNIQYF
TGTGCCAGCAGTTCAGCGGGGGGATTAGCCAAAAACATTCAGTACTTC
>TRBV11-1|.|TRBJ2-5|.
CASSSDRDSSETQYF
TGTGCCAGCAGCTCAGACCGCGACAGTAGCGAGACCCAGTACTTC
>TRBV13|few|TRBJ1-6|TRBD1
CASSAMGQGKSSYNSPLHF
TGTGCCAGCAGCGCTATGGGACAGGGGAAGAGCTCCTATAATTCACCCCTCCACTTT
>TRBV25-1|few|TRBJ1-1|.
CASSEYGYGMNTEAFF
TGTGCCAGCAGTGAATATGGTTACGGTATGAACACTGAAGCTTTCTTT
>TRBV3-1|.|TRBJ1-1|.
CASSHDRYEAFF
TGTGCCAGCAGCCACGACAGGTATGAAGCTTTCTTT
>TRBV29-1|.|TRBJ1-3|.
CSVEDQDQGNTIYF
TGCAGCGTTGAAGATCAGGATCAGGGAAACACCATATATTTT
>TRBV6-5|.|TRBJ2-5|.
CASSSLGGGEETQYF
TGTGCCAGCAGTTCCCTGGGGGGTGGGGAAGAGACCCAGTACTTC
>TRBV11-3|.|TRBJ2-7|.
CASSLSPGHNYEQYF
TGTGCCAGCAGCCTGAGTCCGGGACACAACTACGAGCAGTACTTC
>TRBV5-1|.|TRBJ2-5|TRBD2
CASSLTAGVQETQYF
TGCGCCAGCAGCTTGACAGCGGGAGTACAAGAGACCCAGTACTTC
>TRBV5-1|.|TRBJ1-1|.
CASSSQDSFYEAFF
TGCGCCAGCAGCTCCCAGGACAGCTTCTATGAAGCTTTCTTT